The T cell receptor beta chain described here comes from a study of response to subunit inactivated influenza vaccine. This clonotype has just a few counts. TCRdb reprocessed the RT-PCR reads via MiXCR and lists one record per CDR3 protein. The sample yields around 570,000 distinct CDR3 sequences, roughly 10% seen once. Germline assignment: CDR1 DFQATT and CDR2 SNEGSKA (reference sequence). After removal of 1 base from V and 0 bases from J, the junction contained 4 bases not matched to a gene. The CDR3 runs 15 residues. These data were also filed under a second study, of T cells expressing NK-cell markers. From that paper: cDNA encoding TCR beta was synthesized via 5'RACE template switching incorporating UMIs. Sequencing of TCR beta repertoires drew on sorted CD3+CD56+NKG2C+, CD3+CD56+NKG2C- and CD3+CD56-NKG2C+ T cells. The dominant NKG2C+ clonotypes represented roughly 1.0-7.5% of CD8+ T cells in six donors. The same clonotypes also predominated in the CD3+CD56-NKG2C+ fraction of several donors. It remained uncertain whether the expanded NKG2C+ T cell clones were specific for HCMV antigens.

This chain uses TRBV20-1 with TRBJ2-3, with TRBD2 matching 7 bases. The specimen was PBMCs from blood, collected on the day of vaccination. The source is a man aged 50 or older who received an inactivated influenza vaccine. CDR3: CSARGGSGSTDTQYF. CDR3 DNA: TGCAGTGCTAGAGGGGGTAGCGGGAGCACAGATACGCAGTATTTT.